One and the same sample provided the 10 T cell receptor beta chains below, sequenced in a study of monozygotic twins with inflammatory bowel disease. Each CDR3 protein gets one entry in TCRdb, which reprocessed the 5' RACE reads and gives no DNA. This repertoire includes approximately 300,000 distinct CDR3 sequences. Sequences were obtained from blood. All receptors come from a human donor with ulcerative colitis or Crohn's disease, or a healthy co-twin of an affected twin (not recorded which).

The rearrangement uses TRBV10-2 and TRBJ2-1; the TRBD2 assignment by TCRdb is unverifiable without DNA. The CDR3 spans 19 residues. Germline CDR1 reads WSHSY; CDR2 reads SAAADI. CDR3 sequence reads: CASSSTPPTSGKNYNEQFF.

The chain has TRBV5-1 and TRBJ2-3. The CDR3 contains 15 residues. CDR1 SGHRS and CDR2 YFSETQ come from the germline V gene. The CDR3 region is CASSLALTATDTQYF.

This chain connects TRBV2 to TRBJ2-3. This CDR3 comprises 12 residues. In germline, CDR1 is SNHLY, CDR2 FYNNEI. CDR3 in amino acids: CASSESGDTQYF.

V usage is TRBV7-9 and J usage is TRBJ1-3. Germline V gives CDR1 SEHNR, CDR2 FQNEAQ (reference sequence). The CDR3 is 15 amino acids. The CDR3 loop is CASSLEAISGNTIYF.

The chain carries TRBV28 and TRBJ2-3; the D gene TCRdb calls, TRBD1, cannot be checked with no DNA. Germline V CDR1 and CDR2: MDHEN, SYDVKM. The CDR3 is 19 residues long. Here the CDR3 reads CASSPSRPWTEPSTDTQYF.

The rearrangement links TRBV4-3 to TRBJ1-2. Per germline, CDR1 LGHNA and CDR2 YSLEER. This CDR3 region has 14 residues. CDR3 sequence: CASSQPGLDYGYTF.

This sequence joins TRBV20-1 and TRBJ2-3; TCRdb indicates TRBD1, and absent DNA this call remains unverified. The CDR3 is 13 amino acids. CDR1 and CDR2 from the germline V gene are DFQATT and SNEGSKA (reference sequence). This CDR3 is CSVPRGGPDTQYF.

The chain combines TRBV5-1 with TRBJ2-2; TCRdb lists TRBD1, though no DNA is available to test this call. This CDR3 contains 17 residues. The germline CDR1 and CDR2 sequences are SGHRS and YFSETQ. The CDR3 is CASSSKTGGSNTGELFF.

This rearrangement joins TRBV19 to TRBJ2-3; TCRdb designates TRBD2, a call that cannot be tested without DNA. Germline loops: CDR1 LNHDA, CDR2 SQIVND (reference sequence). The CDR3 runs to 13 residues. The CDR3 is CASSERRADTQYF. Supplemented by reference TRBV19 and TRBJ2-3, the full variable domain reads DGGITQSPKYLFRKEGQNVTLSCEQNLNHDAMYWYRQDPGQGLRLIYYSQIVNDFQKGDIAEGYSVSREKKESFPLTVTSAQKNPTAFYLCASSERRADTQYFGPGTRLTVL.

The rearrangement uses TRBV12-3 or TRBV12-4 and TRBJ2-2; there is no DNA to check the TCRdb D call of TRBD1. The CDR3 has 14 amino acids. CDR3: CASSPGGFTGELFF.